These 21 T cell receptor beta chains were all obtained from the same sample, sequenced in a study of CD8 T cells in ankylosing spondylitis (dated by TCRdb to about 2017). Library prep was done by 5' RACE. TCRdb shows the sequencer as Illumina HiSeq 2500. TCRdb reanalyzed the raw reads on its own, using fastp at Q25 for trimming and MiXCR for clone calling, and kept in-frame beta chains. Each entry merges the rows of one CDR3 protein and shows their most common DNA and genes. The sample table records 50,000 or so distinct CDR3 sequences; roughly 7.4% of these occur just once. The ten largest clones take up about 8.1% of the sample. Sequencing used blood, either unsorted or a sorted T cell fraction (not recorded which). The origin of the receptors is a female donor with ankylosing spondylitis or in good health (not recorded which).

This clonotype was recorded at least ten times. This chain joins TRBV20-1 and TRBJ1-2, with D perhaps matching TRBD1 (5 bases). Germline values: CDR1 DFQATT, CDR2 SNEGSKA (reference sequence). With 1 base removed from V and 7 bases from J, the gap between germline ends came to 34 bases. CDR3 length equals 20 residues. CDR3 DNA sequence: TGCAGTGCTAGAGCAGGCGTCTATGGGGGAAATCGGATCGTATCAGGTGGCTACACCTTC. Amino acid sequence: CSARAGVYGGNRIVSGGYTF.

Many counts were recorded for this clonotype. The J gene is TRBJ2-3, the V gene TRBV5-1; possibly TRBD2 for D (6 bases). V gave up 0 bases and J gave up 7 bases, with 15 bases separating them. The CDR3 consists of 15 residues. The germline V gene encodes CDR1 SGHRS and CDR2 YFSETQ. CDR3 coding DNA: TGCGCCAGCAGCTTGGACGGCCGGAGGGGAAATACGCAGTATTTT. It codes for CASSLDGRRGNTQYF.

This sequence joins TRBV6-5 and TRBJ2-2, with D uncertain. CDR3 length: 14 amino acids. V lost 0 bases and J lost 7, with 9 bases in between. Germline V gene lookup returns CDR1 MNHEY and CDR2 SVGAGI. CDR3 sequence reads: CASSYSPPSGELFF. DNA for the CDR3: TGTGCCAGCAGTTACTCCCCACCTAGCGGGGAGCTGTTTTTT.

This clonotype was found many times. The chain recombines TRBV14 with TRBJ2-3, with unresolved D. This CDR3 contains 13 residues. Germline CDR1 SGHDN, CDR2 FVKESK. Trimming took 2 bases from V and 2 from J, leaving 5 bases between them. Here the CDR3 DNA reads TGTGCCAGCAGCCAAACCCTCACAGATACGCAGTATTTT. Its protein is CASSQTLTDTQYF. Full variable domain (missing parts from reference TRBV14 and TRBJ2-3): EAGVTQFPSHSVIEKGQTVTLRCDPISGHDNLYWYRRVMGKEIKFLLHFVKESKQDESGMPNNRFLAERTGGTYSTLKVQPAELEDSGVYFCASSQTLTDTQYFGPGTRLTVL.

This clonotype occurred many times. V is TRBV16 and J is TRBJ1-1; D gene ambiguous. V lost 4 bases, J lost 4 bases, and 13 bases lay in between. The CDR3 contains 14 residues. Germline assignment: CDR1 KGHSY and CDR2 FQNENV. CDR3 residues: CASSRGVSVTEAFF. The CDR3 DNA reads TGTGCCAGCAGCCGCGGGGTTTCGGTCACTGAAGCTTTCTTT. Complete variable domain (other parts from reference TRBV16 and TRBJ1-1): GEEVAQTPKHLVRGEGQKAKLYCAPIKGHSYVFWYQQVLKNEFKFLISFQNENVFDETGMPKERFSAKCLPNSPCSLEIQATKLEDSAVYFCASSRGVSVTEAFFGQGTRLTVV.

In this sample, this clonotype turned up many times. The V call is TRBV6-5, the J call TRBJ1-3; D gene unclear. Trimming took off 4 bases at V and 2 bases at J, with 24 bases between the two ends. CDR1 MNHEY and CDR2 SVGAGI come from the germline V gene. This CDR3 contains 19 residues. The CDR3 DNA is TGTGCCAGCAGTTCCGTGAACCTCTTAGACCTGGCGCCTGGAAACACCATATATTTT. Amino acid sequence: CASSSVNLLDLAPGNTIYF.

This clonotype was seen repeatedly, ten times or more. The rearrangement joins TRBV14 to TRBJ2-5; D not certain. Germline V gives CDR1 SGHDN, CDR2 FVKESK. This CDR3 comprises 15 residues. V shed 4 bases and J shed 5 bases, with 17 bases lying between them. The CDR3 protein is CASSPSVPARETQYF. As DNA, the CDR3 is TGTGCCAGCAGCCCGTCGGTCCCGGCGCGGGAGACCCAGTACTTC. The whole variable domain, filled in from reference TRBV14 and TRBJ2-5, reads EAGVTQFPSHSVIEKGQTVTLRCDPISGHDNLYWYRRVMGKEIKFLLHFVKESKQDESGMPNNRFLAERTGGTYSTLKVQPAELEDSGVYFCASSPSVPARETQYFGPGTRLLVL.

This clonotype came up many times. J is TRBJ2-3 and V is TRBV20-1; 9 bases fit TRBD2. The V segment lost 0 bases and the J segment 5 bases; nucleotides outside the gene matches: 6. This CDR3 region has 15 residues. Germline values: CDR1 DFQATT, CDR2 SNEGSKA (reference sequence). The CDR3 nucleotides read TGCAGTGCTAGAGATCTTAGCGGGGGAGGAGATACGCAGTATTTT. Encoded protein: CSARDLSGGGDTQYF.

This clonotype was counted at least ten times. This chain links TRBV12-3 or TRBV12-4 with TRBJ2-3, with a possible D match to TRBD1 (6 bases). This CDR3 contains 17 residues. V was trimmed by 5 bases and J by 2 bases, leaving 20 bases between them. The CDR3 sequence is CASSVDSRGPHTDTQYF. CDR3 in DNA: TGTGCCAGCAGTGTGGACAGTCGGGGCCCACACACAGATACGCAGTATTTT.

This clonotype was detected ten times or more. The J gene is TRBJ2-1, the V gene TRBV6-2 or TRBV6-3, with 8 bases identical to TRBD2. The germline V gene encodes CDR1 MNHEY and CDR2 SVGEGT. This CDR3 spans 15 amino acids. The J segment lost 4 bases and the V segment lost 5 bases, leaving 7 bases of the junction unmatched. The CDR3 sequence is CASSIPGGGYNEQFF. For the CDR3, the DNA is TGTGCCAGCAGTATCCCGGGCGGGGGGTACAATGAGCAGTTCTTC.

This clonotype was seen at least ten times. The chain is built from TRBV20-1 and TRBJ2-2; TRBD1 matches at 9 bases. CDR1 and CDR2 from the germline V gene are DFQATT and SNEGSKA (reference sequence). The CDR3 sequence is 16 residues long. V shed 3 bases, J shed 5 bases, and the junction held 10 bases outside the gene matches. The CDR3 sequence is CSASPNRGRVTGELFF. The CDR3 DNA reads TGCAGTGCTAGTCCCAACAGGGGGCGGGTGACCGGGGAGCTGTTTTTT.

This clonotype was observed many times. The chain carries TRBV12-3 or TRBV12-4 and TRBJ1-6; 7 bases align to TRBD1. The CDR3 covers 15 residues. The ends lost 4 bases at V and 5 bases at J; junction bases unmatched: 5. The CDR3 DNA reads as TGTGCCAGCAGTTCCACAGGGGACGATAATTCACCCCTCCACTTT. Translated: CASSSTGDDNSPLHF.

This clonotype was picked up many times. The chain links TRBV28 to TRBJ2-2; 8 nucleotides match TRBD1. J gave up 5 bases and V 5 bases, and 7 bases lay outside the gene matches. CDR1 and CDR2 from the germline V gene are MDHEN and SYDVKM. This CDR3 contains 15 residues. CDR3 sequence: CASSRRTGRTGELFF. CDR3 sequence (DNA): TGTGCCAGCAGTCGTCGGACAGGGAGAACCGGGGAGCTGTTTTTT.

This clonotype was detected ten times or more. The chain couples TRBV11-2 to TRBJ2-1, with D perhaps TRBD2 (5 bases). The CDR3 loop spans 15 amino acids. Germline values: CDR1 SGHAT, CDR2 FQNNGV. V lost 7 bases and J lost 4, with 17 bases in between. The CDR3 DNA follows: TGTGCCAGCACCCATCCCGGGAAATATTACAATGAGCAGTTCTTC. Its protein is CASTHPGKYYNEQFF.

This clonotype occurred many times. This rearrangement joins TRBV20-1 to TRBJ1-6, with D uncertain. The CDR3 is 16 amino acids. V was cut by 2 bases and J by 0 bases, with 11 bases left in between. Germline CDR1 DFQATT, CDR2 SNEGSKA (reference sequence). In DNA, the CDR3 is TGCAGTGCTAGACGATTAGACAACTCCTATAATTCACCCCTCCACTTT. This codes for CSARRLDNSYNSPLHF.

This clonotype was counted ten times or more. J is TRBJ1-4 and V is TRBV6-5; D ambiguous. Germline V lookup: CDR1 MNHEY, CDR2 SVGAGI. V lost 5 bases, J lost 4 bases, and 8 bases lay in between. The CDR3 runs 13 residues. CDR3 in amino acids: CASSPRHNEKLFF. The CDR3 DNA reads TGTGCCAGCAGTCCAAGACATAATGAAAAACTGTTTTTT.

The sample holds many counts of this clonotype. The J gene is TRBJ2-4, the V gene TRBV12-3 or TRBV12-4; possibly TRBD2 for D (6 bases). The CDR3 is made up of 16 amino acids. Trimming cost V 7 bases and J 5 bases, with 21 bases left between them. CDR3 DNA: TGTGCCAGCACCCCGTTGGCGGGGTCGTTGGAAAACATTCAGTACTTC. Translating it yields CASTPLAGSLENIQYF.

This clonotype was picked up many times. J is TRBJ1-5 and V is TRBV24-1; D not certain. The CDR3 is 14 residues long. Germline V gene sequence: CDR1 KGHDR, CDR2 SFDVKD. The germline V and J ends were trimmed by 5 bases and 5 bases, with 12 bases remaining between them. Here the CDR3 reads CATSAPGFDQPQHF. The CDR3 bases are TGTGCCACCAGTGCCCCAGGATTTGATCAGCCCCAGCATTTT.

This clonotype has a count of ten or more. The CDR3 loop reads CSVVQENQPQHF. CDR3 nucleotides: TGCAGCGTTGTTCAGGAGAATCAGCCCCAGCATTTT. The chain uses TRBV29-1 and TRBJ1-5; no clear D. The CDR3 is 12 amino acids. In germline, CDR1 is SQVTM, CDR2 ANQGSEA. V was cut by 4 bases and J by 4 bases, with 8 bases left in between.

The CDR3 DNA reads TGCGCCAGCAGCTTGAGGACCGGGGATTGCGAGCAGTACGTC. Translated: CASSLRTGDCEQYV. This sequence joins TRBV5-1 and TRBJ2-7; D is possibly TRBD2 (5 bases). The V and J ends lost 1 base and 6 bases respectively, with 14 bases between them. CDR3 length: 14 residues. CDR1 and CDR2 (germline): SGHRS, YFSETQ.

This clonotype has a count of ten or more. The chain uses TRBV29-1 and TRBJ1-3, with D tentatively TRBD1 (6 bases). V shed 5 bases and J shed 0 bases, with 11 bases lying between them. The germline CDR1 and CDR2 sequences are SQVTM and ANQGSEA. CDR3 size: 14 residues. The CDR3 sequence is CSVQDSLSGNTIYF. Here the CDR3 DNA reads TGCAGCGTTCAGGACAGCCTCTCTGGAAACACCATATATTTT.